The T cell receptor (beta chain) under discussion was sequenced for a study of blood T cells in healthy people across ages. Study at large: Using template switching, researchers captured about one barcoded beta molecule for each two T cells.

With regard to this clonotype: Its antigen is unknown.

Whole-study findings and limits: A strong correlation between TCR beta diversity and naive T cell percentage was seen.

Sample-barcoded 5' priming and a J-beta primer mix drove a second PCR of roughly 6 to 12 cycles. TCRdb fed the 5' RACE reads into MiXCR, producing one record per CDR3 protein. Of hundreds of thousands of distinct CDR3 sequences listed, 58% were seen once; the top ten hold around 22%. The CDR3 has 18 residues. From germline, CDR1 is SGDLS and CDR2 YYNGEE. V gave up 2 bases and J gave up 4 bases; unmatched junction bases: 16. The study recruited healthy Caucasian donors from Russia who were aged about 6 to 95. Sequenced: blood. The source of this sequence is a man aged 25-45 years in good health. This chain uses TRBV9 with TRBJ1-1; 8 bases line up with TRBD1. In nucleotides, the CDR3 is TGTGCCAGCAGCGTGGAGGACAGGGAGGATAGATGGAGCACTGAAGCTTTCTTT. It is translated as CASSVEDREDRWSTEAFF.